The clone carrying this T cell receptor (beta chain) turned up a few times. Its antigen is undetermined. These data are taken from a study of response to subunit inactivated influenza vaccine. Via MiXCR, TCRdb re-called the RT-PCR reads, giving one row per CDR3 protein. The table has roughly 650,000 distinct CDR3 sequences, approximately 14% seen once. General study findings and limits: The authors proposed limited new T cell recruitment per seasonal influenza vaccination.

After removal of 4 bases from V and 12 bases from J, the junction contained 9 bases not matched to a gene. CDR3 size: 14 residues. CDR1 SGHRS and CDR2 YFSETQ come from the germline V gene. The input for sequencing was PBMCs from blood, taken 14 to 15 days before vaccination. V usage is TRBV5-1 and J usage is TRBJ2-1; 11 nucleotides agree with TRBD2. The TCR sequence derives from a man aged 50 to 60 who received an inactivated influenza vaccine. The CDR3, as DNA: TGCGCCAGCAGCCAAGGACTAGCGGGTTACGGGCAGTTCTTC. This translates into CASSQGLAGYGQFF. The full variable domain, its missing parts supplied by reference TRBV5-1 and TRBJ2-1, is KAGVTQTPRYLIKTRGQQVTLSCSPISGHRSVSWYQQTPGQGLQFLFEYFSETQRNKGNFPGRFSGRQFSNSRSEMNVSTLELGDSALYLCASSQGLAGYGQFFGPGTRLTVL.